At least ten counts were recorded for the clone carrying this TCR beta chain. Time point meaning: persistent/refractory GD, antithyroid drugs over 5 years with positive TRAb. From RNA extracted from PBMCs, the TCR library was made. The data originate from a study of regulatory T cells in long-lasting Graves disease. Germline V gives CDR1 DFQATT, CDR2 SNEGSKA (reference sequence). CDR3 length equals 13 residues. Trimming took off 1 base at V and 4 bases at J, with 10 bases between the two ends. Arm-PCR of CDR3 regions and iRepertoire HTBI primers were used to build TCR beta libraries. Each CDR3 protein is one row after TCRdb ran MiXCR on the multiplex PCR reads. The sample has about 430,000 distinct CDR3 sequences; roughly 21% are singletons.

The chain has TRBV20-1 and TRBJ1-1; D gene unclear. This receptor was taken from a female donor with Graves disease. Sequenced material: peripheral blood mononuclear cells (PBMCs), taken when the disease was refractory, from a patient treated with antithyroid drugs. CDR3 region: CSARGPLGTEAFF. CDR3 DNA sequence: TGCAGTGCTAGAGGTCCTTTGGGCACTGAAGCTTTCTTT.